The next 22 T cell receptor beta chains were all read from a single sample in a study of tumor and adjacent non-tumor tissue in lung cancer. TCRbeta libraries were built with three rounds of nested PCR, modified from ARM-PCR. MiXCR, run by TCRdb on the multiplex PCR reads, gives a single entry per CDR3 protein. The data hold approximately 100,000 distinct CDR3 sequences, with 60% to 70% observed a single time. The template was RNA from unsorted bulk tissue. Distant lung tissue was collected more than 3 cm away from the tumor edge. Sequenced material: distant non-tumor lung tissue. The receptors stem from a man aged 55 to 70 with non-small cell lung cancer.

In the case of this clonotype: This sequence may be a read error, since a much larger clone differs from it by one base. The chain joins TRBV5-1 to TRBJ2-1, with D possibly TRBD1 on 5 matching bases. Germline assignment: CDR1 SGHRS and CDR2 YFSETQ. This CDR3 is 14 amino acids long. Trimming pared 0 bases from V and 9 bases from J, leaving 13 bases between. Here the CDR3 DNA reads TGCGCCAGCAGCTTGGCGAGTGACAGAACTGAGCAGTTCTTC. Its translation: CASSLASDRTEQFF.

Notes on this clonotype: A read error may explain this, as a much larger clone is one base away. The conserved phenylalanine or tryptophan normally closing the CDR3 is absent here, so this likely arose from a read error. This chain uses TRBV13 with TRBJ2-6; D may be TRBD1 or TRBD2 (5 bases each). V lost 3 bases and J lost 0, with 6 bases in between. CDR3 length: 15 amino acids. CDR1 PRHDT and CDR2 FYEKMQ come from the germline V gene (reference sequence). The CDR3 DNA is TGTGCCAGCAGCTTGAGGGGCTCTGGGGCCAACGTCCTGACTTGC. Protein product: CASSLRGSGANVLTC.

In the case of this clonotype: Just one base apart from a much larger clone, this may be a read error. The chain links TRBV6-2 or TRBV6-3 to TRBJ2-1, with 13 positions matching TRBD2. Trimming took 8 bases from V and 0 from J; bases not matched to a gene: 7. The V gene's germline CDR1 is MNHEY and CDR2 SVGEGT. This CDR3 contains 17 residues. Here the CDR3 DNA reads TGTGCCAGCGTAGGACTAGCGGGAGCTGTCTCCTACAATGAGCAGTTCTTC. This sequence encodes CASVGLAGAVSYNEQFF.

This clonotype appeared many times. V usage is TRBV29-1 and J usage is TRBJ2-3, with D perhaps TRBD2 (6 bases). Germline V gives CDR1 SQVTM, CDR2 ANQGSEA. The CDR3 contains 16 residues. V was trimmed by 3 bases and J by 6 bases, leaving 22 bases between them. CDR3 protein: CSVDAPRGGMGDTQYF. Here the CDR3 DNA reads TGCAGCGTTGATGCCCCCCGGGGCGGGATGGGTGATACGCAGTATTTT.

This clonotype was counted many times. The chain links TRBV6-5 to TRBJ2-2; 15 bases agree with TRBD2. The ends lost 7 bases at V and 6 bases at J; junction bases unmatched: 3. Looked up from germline, CDR1 is MNHEY and CDR2 is SVGAGI. This CDR3 has 15 amino acids. The CDR3, as DNA: TGTGCCAGCACTGGACTAGCGGGAGGGCCCGGGGAGCTGTTTTTT. Translation gives CASTGLAGGPGELFF.

Regarding this clonotype: A much larger clone differs by one base, so this may be a read error. CDR3 amino acids: CSDRANTGELLF. The CDR3 DNA reads as TGCAGCGACAGGGCCAACACCGGGGAGCTGCTTTTT. V gene TRBV29-1 combines with J gene TRBJ2-2; the D gene is possibly TRBD1 (6 bases). Germline loops: CDR1 SQVTM, CDR2 ANQGSEA. The CDR3 contains 12 residues.

This clonotype was found many times. This chain links TRBV5-6 with TRBJ2-7; a possible D gene is TRBD1 (5 bases). The CDR3 runs 14 residues. Germline lookup yields CDR1 SGHDT and CDR2 YYEEEE. V was pared by 0 bases and J by 4 bases, with 11 bases between. The CDR3 loop reads CASSLVSPGYEQYF. CDR3 DNA sequence: TGTGCCAGCAGCTTGGTATCTCCAGGGTACGAGCAGTACTTC.

The rearrangement uses TRBV11-2 and TRBJ1-2; possibly TRBD1 for D (5 bases). The CDR3 extends over 14 amino acids. CDR1 is SGHAT, CDR2 FQNNGV, per germline. Trimming removed 8 bases from V and 1 base from J, with 14 bases in between. CDR3 nucleotide sequence: TGTGCCAGCCTAAGGGGCCCGAATAACTATGGCTACACCTTC. It yields the protein CASLRGPNNYGYTF. Drawing the rest from reference TRBV11-2 and TRBJ1-2, the complete variable domain is EAGVAQSPRYKIIEKRQSVAFWCNPISGHATLYWYQQILGQGPKLLIQFQNNGVVDDSQLPKDRFSAERLKGVDSTLKIQPAKLEDSAVYLCASLRGPNNYGYTFGSGTRLTVV.

The chain links TRBV10-3 to TRBJ2-3, with a tentative D call TRBD2 (6 bases). CDR1 and CDR2 from the germline V gene are ENHRY and SYGVKD. The CDR3 is made up of 13 amino acids. V lost 8 bases, J lost 7 bases, and 16 bases lay in between. The CDR3 region is CAIGVTSFNTQYF. Here the CDR3 DNA reads TGTGCCATCGGTGTCACTAGCTTCAATACGCAGTATTTT.

The chain combines TRBV5-1 with TRBJ2-3; the D is unclear. This CDR3 comprises 14 residues. Trimming left V 0 bases short and J 5 bases short, with 10 bases between. Germline-derived CDR1 and CDR2 are SGHRS and YFSETQ. CDR3 amino acids: CASSLVYTGDTQYF. The CDR3 DNA sequence: TGCGCCAGCAGCTTGGTCTACACCGGAGATACGCAGTATTTT.

The chain has TRBV12-3 or TRBV12-4 and TRBJ1-5; tentatively, D is TRBD1 (5 bases). The CDR3 sequence is 15 residues long. V was clipped by 5 bases and J by 2 bases, with 13 bases between them. CDR3 nucleotides: TGTGCCAGCAGTCCTACAGGTCATGGCAATCAGCCCCAGCATTTT. It codes for CASSPTGHGNQPQHF.

Of note for this clonotype: Compared with germline, one end of the junction differs, possibly owing to a read error. V and J are TRBV5-6 and TRBJ2-7; the D gene is possibly TRBD1 (6 bases). The CDR3 has 14 amino acids. In germline, CDR1 is SGHDT, CDR2 YYEEEE. The CDR3 bases are TGTGCCAGCACCTTGGGGACAACATCCTACGAGCAGTACTTC. It yields the protein CASTLGTTSYEQYF.

In this sample, this clonotype turned up once. V usage is TRBV4-3 and J usage is TRBJ2-5, with a tentative D call TRBD2 (5 bases). The germline V and J ends were trimmed by 1 base and 3 bases, with 9 bases remaining between them. The CDR3 covers 14 residues. Germline V lookup: CDR1 LGHNA, CDR2 YSLEER. The CDR3 protein is CASSQVWGEETQYF. For the CDR3, the DNA is TGCGCCAGCAGCCAAGTTTGGGGAGAAGAGACCCAGTACTTC.

Worth noting for this clonotype: This could be a read error, since a much larger clone is one nucleotide away. The chain links TRBV20-1 to TRBJ2-7, with 8 bases that match TRBD2. Germline lookup yields CDR1 DFQATT and CDR2 SNEGSKA (reference sequence). With V trimmed by 1 base and J by 3 bases, 5 bases remained unmatched. The CDR3 extends over 14 amino acids. Here the CDR3 DNA reads TGCAGTGCTAGAGCGGGAGGGAATTTCTACGAGCAGTACTTC. Amino acid sequence: CSARAGGNFYEQYF.

This clonotype turned up a few times. A read error may account for a junction end that differs from germline. V usage is TRBV20-1 and J usage is TRBJ2-1; weak D call: TRBD1 (6 bases). From germline, CDR1 is DFQATT and CDR2 SNEGSKA (reference sequence). The CDR3 is made up of 16 amino acids. In DNA form, the CDR3 reads TGCAGTGCTAGAGATGGGGGAGCAGGGGTTCAGCGTACTGCGCTCTTC. As protein: CSARDGGAGVQRTALF.

In regard to this clonotype: Here the CDR3 omits its conserved ending phenylalanine or tryptophan, so a read error is the likely source. The chain links TRBV29-1 to TRBJ1-1; D unclear. V dropped 4 bases and J dropped 5 bases, with 8 bases sitting between them. Per germline, CDR1 SQVTM and CDR2 ANQGSEA. The CDR3 covers 11 residues. CDR3 loop: CSVVHATEAFS. The CDR3 nucleotides are TGCAGCGTTGTTCACGCAACTGAAGCTTTCTCT.

A word on this clonotype: An end of the junction does not agree with germline; a read error may underlie this. The J gene is TRBJ2-3, the V gene TRBV12-3 or TRBV12-4, with TRBD2 matching 16 bases. The CDR3 runs 18 residues. CDR3 in DNA: TGTGCCAGCAAGGAACCGGGACTAGCGGGAGGGCGCACAGTTACGCAGTATTTT. It translates to CASKEPGLAGGRTVTQYF.

A word on this clonotype: The junction departs from germline at one end; a sequencing error may be responsible. The genes are TRBV28 and TRBJ1-2; D unclear. The CDR3 is made up of 15 amino acids. Germline V gene data show CDR1 as MDHEN and CDR2 as SYDVKM. The CDR3 protein is CASNRPRLEDYGYTF. Written as DNA, the CDR3 is TGTGCCAGCAACCGTCCTAGACTTGAGGACTATGGCTACACTTTC.

Comment on this clonotype: A read error may explain this, as a much larger clone is one base away. The rearrangement uses TRBV28 and TRBJ2-7; weak D call: TRBD2 (6 bases). This CDR3 has 14 residues. Trimming removed 2 bases from V and 12 bases from J, with 20 bases in between. Germline V lookup: CDR1 MDHEN, CDR2 SYDVKM. The CDR3 sequence: CASSLIQRKRGGYF. As DNA, the CDR3 is TGTGCCAGCAGTTTAATTCAGAGGAAACGGGGAGGGTACTTC.

Concerning this clonotype itself: A read error is likely, as this CDR3 ends without the conserved phenylalanine or tryptophan. This chain links TRBV5-6 with TRBJ2-3; 10 positions match TRBD1. Germline CDR1 SGHDT, CDR2 YYEEEE. The CDR3 length is 14 residues. V was pared by 4 bases and J by 3 bases, with 2 bases of the junction left unmatched. CDR3 protein: CASSTGQGTDTQYL. For the CDR3, the DNA is TGTGCCAGCAGCACGGGACAGGGGACAGATACGCAGTATTTG.

For this clonotype: A read error may produce the germline difference seen at one junction end. V is TRBV12-3 or TRBV12-4 and J is TRBJ1-1, with 9 bases identical to TRBD1. This CDR3 contains 15 residues. CDR3 bases: TGCGCCAGAAGTCGAACAGGGGGCGATAGCACTGAAGCTTTCTTT. Amino acids: CARSRTGGDSTEAFF.

On this clonotype: Relative to the germline gene, one junction end is altered; a read error may explain this. The chain has TRBV20-1 and TRBJ2-7; 8 nucleotides align to TRBD2. CDR3 length equals 15 residues. Germline lookup yields CDR1 DFQATT and CDR2 SNEGSKA (reference sequence). CDR3 sequence: CSTRDRTSGPYEQYF. CDR3 nucleotide sequence: TGCAGTACTAGAGATCGAACTAGCGGTCCCTACGAGCAGTACTTC.